A selection of T cell receptor beta chains follows, all from one sample in a study of T cells in Graves' hyperthyroidism and ophthalmopathy. TCRdb analysed the multiplex PCR reads with MiXCR anew, one entry per CDR3 protein. Of approximately 370,000 distinct CDR3 sequences listed, under 15% are singletons. Sequencing was carried out using blood. The receptors shown here come from a woman aged 25-40 years with Graves' hyperthyroidism. CDR3s include the opening cysteine and the closing phenylalanine or tryptophan. A D gene is named only where the DNA matches it firmly. A row's size may be missing; if present it is once, few, many or a size class.

>.|many|TRBV12-3/TRBV12-4|TRBJ2-1
TGTGCCAGCAGTCAACTGGGCGTAAGCTCCTACAATGAGCAGTTCTTC
CASSQLGVSSYNEQFF
>TRBD2|few|TRBV28|TRBJ2-1
TGTGCCAGCAGTACCCTAGCGGGAGGGACCTACGATGAGCAGTTCTTC
CASSTLAGGTYDEQFF
>.|.|TRBV29-1|TRBJ2-6
TGCAGCGTTGAAGTTAGGACGGGTAGAGGTCTGGACGTCCTGACTTTC
CSVEVRTGRGLDVLTF
>TRBD2|few|TRBV6-1|TRBJ2-2
TGTGCCAGCACCTCGCCTAGCGGGAGTTCCGGGGAGCTGTTTTTT
CASTSPSGSSGELFF
>.|.|TRBV18|TRBJ2-7
TGTGCCAGCTCACCACGTGCGGCTAGCGATTCCTACGAGCAGTACTTC
CASSPRAASDSYEQYF
>.|few|TRBV6-1|TRBJ2-5
TGTGCCAGCAGCGCGGGACAGCAAGAGACCCAGTACTTC
CASSAGQQETQYF
>.|many|TRBV12-3/TRBV12-4|TRBJ1-1
TGTGCCAGCAGTTCCCGAGACCGGGGAGCCACTGAAGCTTTCTTT
CASSSRDRGATEAFF
>TRBD2|many|TRBV12-3/TRBV12-4|TRBJ2-1
TGTGCCAGCAGTTTGGCCGGGAGGGCAAGCAATGAGCAGTTCTTC
CASSLAGRASNEQFF
>.|.|TRBV20-1|TRBJ1-1
TGCAGCGCCCTTTGGGACAACACTGAAGCTTTCTTT
CSALWDNTEAFF
>TRBD1|.|TRBV15|TRBJ2-5
TGTGCCACCAGCGGGGACAGGGGAATTAGAGAGACCCAGTACTTC
CATSGDRGIRETQYF
>.|.|TRBV6-2/TRBV6-3|TRBJ1-6
TGTGCCAGCAGTTATCAGGATTCACCCCTCCACTTT
CASSYQDSPLHF
>TRBD1|.|TRBV5-1|TRBJ2-3
TGCGCCAGCAGCTTGGCCGTACAGGGGGACACAGATACGCAGTATTTT
CASSLAVQGDTDTQYF
>TRBD2|few|TRBV24-1|TRBJ2-1
TGTGCCACCAGTGATTCCGCTAGCGGGAGTATTGAGCAGTTCTTC
CATSDSASGSIEQFF
>TRBD2|few|TRBV15|TRBJ2-1
TGTGCCACCAGCAGAGACACACTGATAGCGGGAGTCTACAATGAGCAGTTCTTC
CATSRDTLIAGVYNEQFF
>.|many|TRBV7-9|TRBJ2-5
TGTGCCAGCAGCTTAGCCCTCAGGGGGGCGGAGACCCAGTACTTC
CASSLALRGAETQYF
>.|.|TRBV7-3|TRBJ2-1
TGTGCCAGCAGCTTTAGCAGGGAGGATGAGCAGTTCTTC
CASSFSREDEQFF
>TRBD2|few|TRBV7-9|TRBJ2-3
TGTGCCAGCAGCTTACGGGAGGGAAGGGATACGCAGTATTTT
CASSLREGRDTQYF
>TRBD1|few|TRBV6-1|TRBJ1-6
TGTGCCAGCAGTCGGGACAGACGGAACTATAATTCACCCCTCCACTTT
CASSRDRRNYNSPLHF
>.|many|TRBV28|TRBJ1-2
TGTGCCAGCAGTTTAAGGGGGGTGACACCAAACTATGGCTACACCTTC
CASSLRGVTPNYGYTF
>TRBD1|.|TRBV19|TRBJ2-2
TGTGCCAGTAGAAGGGACAGGGCTACGCCCGGGGAGCTGTTTTTT
CASRRDRATPGELFF
>.|.|TRBV5-1|TRBJ2-7
TGCGCCAGCAGCAAAGCAGGGGAGGCCTACGAGCAGTACTTC
CASSKAGEAYEQYF
>TRBD1|many|TRBV27|TRBJ1-4
TGTGCCAGCAGTTCGGGGACAGGCGGAAGGGATGAAAAACTGTTTTTT
CASSSGTGGRDEKLFF
>.|many|TRBV12-3/TRBV12-4|TRBJ2-7
TGTGCCAGCAGTTTGGCGGGTTTCTACGAGCAGTACTTC
CASSLAGFYEQYF
>.|few|TRBV12-3/TRBV12-4|TRBJ1-5
TGTGCCAGCAGTTTACTAGCTTATAGCAATCAGCCCCAGCATTTT
CASSLLAYSNQPQHF
>.|few|TRBV29-1|TRBJ2-2
TGCAGCGCCCGACTTTGGCGCAACACCGGGGAGCTGTTTTTT
CSARLWRNTGELFF